Listed below are T cell receptor beta chains from one sample, sequenced in a study of tumor T cells in aggressive B-cell lymphoma. Profiling relied on immunoSEQ multiplex PCR, and the TCRdb table lists in-frame clones only, not all of them. This sample carries fewer than 6,000 clones, 87% of them seen once, and the ten largest clones take approximately 3%. The sequencing input was tumor tissue. The receptors derive from an adult with diffuse large B cell lymphoma. CDR3s include the opening cysteine and the closing phenylalanine or tryptophan. The size of a clone is reported for some rows only, either as once, few or many, or as a class for expanded clones.

TRBJ1-3 - TRBV7-2 CASSQYRDFSGNTIYF
TRBJ2-1 - TRBV7-9 CASSSGGTYNEQFF
TRBJ1-2 - TRBV10-1 CASSENRGRGYGYTF
TRBJ2-7 - TRBV6-6 CASSYGQGGEQYF
TRBJ2-5 once TRBV7-2 CASSLGASGGAVETQYF
TRBJ2-5 - TRBV5-6 CASSWDSRETQYF
TRBJ2-2 - TRBV4-1 CASSQTTGTGLAGELFF
TRBJ2-1 once TRBV7-8 CASSPLLRASGKYEQFF
TRBJ1-1 - TRBV6-5 CASTGSSRAEAFF
TRBJ1-1 - TRBV19 CASSPTRNTEAFF
TRBJ2-5 - TRBV27 CASSPNRETQYF
TRBJ2-1 - TRBV2 CASRGGQENEQFF
TRBJ2-6 - TRBV7-6 CASSSYYDSGANVLTF
TRBJ2-3 - TRBV2 CASTSGAADTQYF
TRBJ2-5 few TRBV5-1 CASSPGGRETQYF
TRBJ2-2 - TRBV6-5 CASTWDTTTGELFF
TRBJ1-1 - TRBV14 CASSHDLRTGGVMNTEAFF
TRBJ2-1 - TRBV6-5 CASSPRTTYNEQFF
TRBJ1-2 - TRBV28 CASRPQPKTYGYTF
TRBJ1-6 - TRBV5-1 CASSLSDRDRGPLHF
TRBJ2-7 - TRBV4-2 CASQAGQGSSYEQYF
TRBJ2-1 - TRBV5-1 CASSPAAGARNEQFF
TRBJ2-5 - TRBV9 CASSTHLRGEETQYF
TRBJ2-2 - TRBV4-3 CASSQVLAGELFF
TRBJ2-5 - TRBV5-1 CASSSGDQETQYF
TRBJ2-3 - TRBV27 CASSLSSSGKTDTQYF
TRBJ2-3 - TRBV7-8 CASSRWDRGTDTQYF
TRBJ1-1 large TRBV28 CASSFGTGKAFF
TRBJ1-1 few TRBV7-6 CASSLVPVNTEAFF
TRBJ2-1 once TRBV7-6 CASSLVLGGEQFF
TRBJ2-5 - TRBV7-9 CASTDPRDTRETQYF
TRBJ1-2 - TRBV29-1 CSVEDRRGRGYGYTF